This T cell receptor beta chain was sequenced for a study of post-analysis software for immune sequencing data. The study, taken as a whole, reports: There were five or six TRBV segments more frequent in patients than controls, and TRBV5-6, TRBV5-1 and TRBV20-1 were among them. Normalized Chao1 diversity in multiple sclerosis patients fell significantly below that of controls.

Carried by the TCR beta cDNA libraries were unique molecular identifiers. TCRdb processed the PCR reads anew with MiXCR; each CDR3 protein has one entry. The sample consists of roughly 870,000 distinct CDR3 sequences, about 50% of them appearing once. For this clonotype: Its matching antigen is unknown.

V was clipped by 6 bases and J by 0 bases, with 9 bases between them. Germline V lookup: CDR1 WSHSY, CDR2 SAAADI. The CDR3 extends over 13 amino acids. Specimen: blood. This sequence joins TRBV10-2 and TRBJ2-7, with D perhaps TRBD2 (5 bases). The clonotype was recovered from a girl under 18 with multiple sclerosis. The chain's CDR3 is CASRLGLSYEQYF. The CDR3 DNA reads as TGCGCCAGCAGACTAGGACTCTCCTACGAGCAGTACTTC.